The 12 T cell receptor beta chains below come from one sample, sequenced in a study of T cell responses to AZD1222 COVID-19 vaccine. TCRdb's copy holds only in-frame clones and misses some; the assay was immunoSEQ multiplex PCR. The sample lists roughly 150,000 clones; 87% were seen once. The specimen was peripheral blood, collected 28 days after the second AZD1222 dose. Receptor source: an adult who received the AZD1222 COVID-19 vaccine.

The V and J genes are TRBV4-3 and TRBJ2-1, with 7 bases aligning to TRBD1. Per the germline V gene, CDR1 is LGHNA and CDR2 is YSLEER. CDR3 length: 14 residues. V lost 5 bases and J lost 9; bases outside the gene matches: 10. The CDR3 sequence: CASSDRQGRTEQFF. The CDR3 DNA sequence: TGCGCCAGCAGCGATCGACAGGGTCGGACTGAGCAGTTCTTC.

The rearrangement joins TRBV10-2 to TRBJ1-5; 7 positions agree with TRBD1. Germline V gene data show CDR1 as WSHSY and CDR2 as SAAADI. Trimming took 7 bases from V and 4 from J; bases not matched to a gene: 10. This CDR3 region has 15 residues. The CDR3, as DNA: TGCGCCAGCAAGCGGGCTGGACAGGATAATCAGCCCCAGCATTTT. It translates to CASKRAGQDNQPQHF.

The V and J genes are TRBV27 and TRBJ2-7, with 7 bases fitting TRBD1. CDR1 is MNHEY, CDR2 SMNVEV, per germline (reference sequence). There are 12 residues in the CDR3. The ends lost 8 bases at V and 4 bases at J; junction bases unmatched: 5. The DNA of the CDR3 is TGTGCCAGCCGGACAGGAATGTACGAGCAGTACTTC. This translates into CASRTGMYEQYF.

This chain uses TRBV7-2 with TRBJ2-3, with TRBD2 matching over 7 bases. The CDR3 runs to 15 residues. Germline assignment: CDR1 SGHTA and CDR2 FQGNSA. V lost 5 bases and J lost 3; bases outside the gene matches: 8. CDR3 region: CASSQVGGTTDTQYF. DNA of the CDR3: TGTGCCAGCAGCCAGGTCGGGGGGACTACAGATACGCAGTATTTT.

The CDR3: CASSSTPEKRGGRETQYF. The CDR3 bases are TGTGCCAGCAGCTCCACCCCCGAAAAGCGGGGGGGCCGAGAGACCCAGTACTTC. The chain links TRBV7-8 to TRBJ2-5; 10 bases map to TRBD2. In germline, CDR1 is SGHVS, CDR2 FQNEAQ. V shed 4 bases, J shed 4 bases, and the junction held 15 bases outside the gene matches. The CDR3 length is 18 residues. The whole variable domain, remainder taken from reference TRBV7-8 and TRBJ2-5, is GAGVSQSPRYKVAKRGQDVALRCDPISGHVSLFWYQQALGQGPEFLTYFQNEAQLDKSGLPSDRFFAERPEGSVSTLKIQRTQQEDSAVYLCASSSTPEKRGGRETQYFGPGTRLLVL.

The genes are TRBV4-3 and TRBJ1-2; D remains ambiguous. The CDR3 length is 15 residues. The germline V gene has CDR1 LGHNA and CDR2 YSLEER. Trimming pared 0 bases from V and 1 base from J, leaving 9 bases between. As DNA, the CDR3 is TGCGCCAGCAGCCAAGATCCGACGGATAACTATGGCTACACCTTC. It codes for CASSQDPTDNYGYTF.

The chain joins TRBV7-2 to TRBJ2-7; D perhaps matches TRBD2 (6 bases). Germline lookup yields CDR1 SGHTA and CDR2 FQGNSA. This CDR3 has 15 amino acids. V lost 1 base to trimming and J lost 0 bases, with 10 bases between them. The CDR3 is CASSLVEGFSYEQYF. CDR3 bases: TGTGCCAGCAGCTTAGTGGAGGGCTTCTCCTACGAGCAGTACTTC.

This chain uses TRBV27 with TRBJ1-2; D may be TRBD1 (6 bases). There are 12 residues in the CDR3. V lost 6 bases and J 11 bases, leaving 16 bases between the germline ends. Germline assignment: CDR1 MNHEY and CDR2 SMNVEV (reference sequence). The CDR3: CASRTEGGGYTF. Written as DNA, the CDR3 is TGTGCCAGCAGGACGGAGGGAGGGGGTTACACCTTC.

The chain links TRBV10-2 to TRBJ1-2; TRBD1 is a possible D gene (6 bases). Germline assignment: CDR1 WSHSY and CDR2 SAAADI. Trimming removed 4 bases from V and 5 bases from J, with 8 bases in between. There are 12 residues in the CDR3. The CDR3 DNA reads TGCGCCAGCAGTGCTCAGGGGTATGGCTACACCTTC. This translates into CASSAQGYGYTF.

The J gene is TRBJ2-7, the V gene TRBV19, with 7 bases matching TRBD1. Germline-derived CDR1 and CDR2 are LNHDA and SQIVND (reference sequence). With 5 bases clipped from V and 1 base from J, the junction kept 5 bases outside the gene matches. The length of the CDR3 is 14 residues. CDR3 DNA sequence: TGTGCCAGTAGTCCCACAGGGGCGTCCTACGAGCAGTACTTC. Translated, it gives CASSPTGASYEQYF.

The chain joins TRBV6-5 to TRBJ1-4; 7 nucleotides line up with TRBD1. V gave up 4 bases and J gave up 7 bases; unmatched junction bases: 9. The CDR3 loop spans 15 amino acids. CDR1 is MNHEY and CDR2 is SVGAGI in the germline V gene. The CDR3 sequence: CASSSATGRGEKLFF. Written as DNA, the CDR3 is TGTGCCAGCAGTTCCGCGACAGGGAGGGGTGAAAAACTGTTTTTT.

The rearrangement uses TRBV12-3 or TRBV12-4 and TRBJ2-1; a weak D match, TRBD1 (5 bases). Trimming left V 2 bases short and J 9 bases short, with 5 bases between. The CDR3 extends over 11 amino acids. The CDR3, as DNA: TGTGCCAGCAGTTTAAGGGGTGAGCAGTTCTTC. Its translation: CASSLRGEQFF.